Listed below are T cell receptor beta chains from one sample, sequenced in a study of PD-1 blockade in classical Hodgkin lymphoma. Only in-frame clones appear in the TCRdb table, and some are missing; sequencing was by immunoSEQ multiplex PCR. The top ten hold roughly an eighth of the sample, which has some 8,900 clones, 80% to 85% seen once. Sequencing was performed on CD4+ T cells from blood, taken at baseline. The receptors come from a human donor with classical Hodgkin lymphoma. CDR3s include the opening cysteine and the closing phenylalanine or tryptophan. D genes are given only for firm matches. Clone size is shown for a subset of rows, as once, few, many or a class of expanded clone.

cdr3_nt,cdr3_aa,j_call,d_call,v_call,clone_size
TGCGCCAGCAGCTTGAGGACAGGGGCAATGGAGCAGTACTTC,CASSLRTGAMEQYF,TRBJ2-7,TRBD1,TRBV5-1,NA
TGTGCCATCAGTGAGGCCCGCTCTGGCTACACCTTC,CAISEARSGYTF,TRBJ1-2,NA,TRBV10-3,NA
TGTGCCAGCAGCCATGACCGAACCGGGGAGCTGTTTTTT,CASSHDRTGELFF,TRBJ2-2,NA,TRBV4-2,few
TGTGCCAGCTCACCACCAGTTGAGGGGCAGTTCTTC,CASSPPVEGQFF,TRBJ2-1,NA,TRBV18,NA
TGCGCCAGCAGCCCGTGGACAGGGACTAGCACAGATACGCAGTATTTT,CASSPWTGTSTDTQYF,TRBJ2-3,TRBD1,TRBV5-1,few
TGCGCCAGCAGCTTGGCCGGACAGGGCGCTAGCACAGATACGCAGTATTTT,CASSLAGQGASTDTQYF,TRBJ2-3,TRBD1,TRBV5-1,NA
TGTGCCAGCAGCGTAGGACAGTTGGTTACTGAAGTTTTCTTT,CASSVGQLVTEVFF,TRBJ1-1,NA,TRBV9,once
TGCACCAGCAGTCCTACTAGCGGGAGTATCTACGAGCAGTACTTC,CTSSPTSGSIYEQYF,TRBJ2-7,NA,TRBV1,NA
TGTGCCAGTAGACCCCAGGGGGGCGCTGAAGCTTTCTTT,CASRPQGGAEAFF,TRBJ1-1,TRBD1,TRBV19,few
TGTGCCAGCAGCCGAGACAGGGACACTGAAGCTTTCTTT,CASSRDRDTEAFF,TRBJ1-1,TRBD1,TRBV7-8,few
TGCGCCAGCAGCTTGGGGGACAGGGTCTCCTACAATGAGCAGTTCTTC,CASSLGDRVSYNEQFF,TRBJ2-1,TRBD1,TRBV5-1,NA
TGTGCCAGCAGCTCGAACAGGGTGAGCCCCTACGAGCAGTACTTC,CASSSNRVSPYEQYF,TRBJ2-7,NA,TRBV7-9,NA
TGCGCCAGCAGCCAAGGGCGGACAGTTCTCGACGAGCAGTACTTC,CASSQGRTVLDEQYF,TRBJ2-7,NA,TRBV4-1,NA
TGTGCCAGCAGTGAAGGCTGGGGTCGTGAGACCCAGTACTTC,CASSEGWGRETQYF,TRBJ2-5,NA,TRBV6-1,once
TGTGCCGTTGGAGGGGGCTTGAGGGCTTTCTTT,CAVGGGLRAFF,TRBJ1-1,TRBD1,TRBV6-5,NA
TGTGCCAGTAGGCCGACAAACACCGGGGAGCTGTTTTTT,CASRPTNTGELFF,TRBJ2-2,NA,TRBV19,NA
TGCAGCGTTGAACGGGGGACCACAGATACGCAGTATTTT,CSVERGTTDTQYF,TRBJ2-3,NA,TRBV29-1,NA
TGTGCCAGCAGTTTAACGGGACAGTGGAACTATGGCTACACCTTC,CASSLTGQWNYGYTF,TRBJ1-2,TRBD1,TRBV28,NA
TGTGCCAGCAGTGAGACTAGCTCCTACGAGCAGTACTTC,CASSETSSYEQYF,TRBJ2-7,NA,TRBV6-1,NA
TGTGCCAGCAGCTTCCTAGCGGGGAACAATGAGCAGTTCTTC,CASSFLAGNNEQFF,TRBJ2-1,TRBD2,TRBV7-8,NA
TGTGCCAGCAGCTTAAACAGCCAAAAACTGTTTTTT,CASSLNSQKLFF,TRBJ1-4,NA,TRBV11-2,NA
TGTGCCAGCAGTCCGGGACTAGCTGGACATGAGCAGTTCTTC,CASSPGLAGHEQFF,TRBJ2-1,TRBD2,TRBV11-3,NA
TGTGCCAGCAGTTATGACAGCACAGATACGCAGTATTTT,CASSYDSTDTQYF,TRBJ2-3,NA,TRBV7-3,NA
TGTGCCACACAGAGGGCAGGGAAGGGCGAGCAGTACTTC,CATQRAGKGEQYF,TRBJ2-7,NA,TRBV6-1,NA
TGTGCCAGTAGTACGAACTCTGGAAACACCATATATTTT,CASSTNSGNTIYF,TRBJ1-3,NA,TRBV19,NA
TGTGCCAGCAGTTTGTCGTTGGACAGGTTTTACAATGAGCAGTTCTTC,CASSLSLDRFYNEQFF,TRBJ2-1,TRBD1,TRBV27,NA
TGTGCCAGCAGCTTAGTGGTCGGGACAGGGCGTTTCGAGCAGTACTTC,CASSLVVGTGRFEQYF,TRBJ2-7,TRBD1,TRBV7-9,once
TGTGCCAGCAGCTTTAAGGCGAACACCGGGGAGCTGTTTTTT,CASSFKANTGELFF,TRBJ2-2,NA,TRBV7-3,NA
TGTGCCATCAGGACTGATAAGAGCGGGAGTTTAAATGAGCAGTTCTTC,CAIRTDKSGSLNEQFF,TRBJ2-1,TRBD2,TRBV10-3,NA
TGTGCCAGCAGTTCCCTCGCGGGGGCGGACACTGAAGCTTTCTTT,CASSSLAGADTEAFF,TRBJ1-1,NA,TRBV6-5,few
TGTGCCAGCAGAAAACAGGGGGAGGGTTATGGCTACACCTTC,CASRKQGEGYGYTF,TRBJ1-2,TRBD1,TRBV28,few
TGCGCCAGCAGCGTCAGCGGGACAGATTACAATGAGCAGTTCTTC,CASSVSGTDYNEQFF,TRBJ2-1,NA,TRBV5-1,NA
TGTGCCAGCAGCACCGCGACTAGCGGGGCCTACGAGCAGTACTTC,CASSTATSGAYEQYF,TRBJ2-7,TRBD2,TRBV6-1,NA
TGTGCCAGCAGCGTGAGTAGTGGTCAGCCCCAGCATTTT,CASSVSSGQPQHF,TRBJ1-5,NA,TRBV9,NA
TGTGCCAGTAGTCCTAGTTGGGGGGCCCGAAACACTGAAGCTTTCTTT,CASSPSWGARNTEAFF,TRBJ1-1,NA,TRBV19,NA
TGCGCCAGCAGCCGCCCGGGTAGCGGGAGGGGCACAGATACGCAGTATTTT,CASSRPGSGRGTDTQYF,TRBJ2-3,TRBD2,TRBV4-1,once
TGTGCCAGTAGTCTAAACACCGGGGAGCTGTTTTTT,CASSLNTGELFF,TRBJ2-2,NA,TRBV19,NA
TGTGCCAGCAGCTTAGAAAGCTATGGCTACACCTTC,CASSLESYGYTF,TRBJ1-2,NA,TRBV7-9,NA
TGTGCCTGGGCGGACGCCACAGATACGCAGTATTTT,CAWADATDTQYF,TRBJ2-3,NA,TRBV30,NA
TGTGCCAGCAGTTTATCATATTTGGGCTCCTACAATGAGCAGTTCTTC,CASSLSYLGSYNEQFF,TRBJ2-1,NA,TRBV28,NA
TGTGCCAGTAGTCTGAGAACCCCAGGGCGCGGGACAGATACGCAGTATTTT,CASSLRTPGRGTDTQYF,TRBJ2-3,NA,TRBV19,NA
TGTGCCAGCAGATCCCACCTTATCCGGGGTGAGCAGTTCTTC,CASRSHLIRGEQFF,TRBJ2-1,NA,TRBV6-1,NA
TGTGCCAGCAGCTTGGTTTGGCGGGAGATCTCTGGGGCCAACGTCCTGACTTTC,CASSLVWREISGANVLTF,TRBJ2-6,TRBD2,TRBV5-6,NA
TGTGCCAGTAGTATTCGGACAGGGCAAGGCTATAGCAATCAGCCCCAGCATTTT,CASSIRTGQGYSNQPQHF,TRBJ1-5,TRBD1,TRBV19,NA
TGTGCCAGCAGCTTGAGCGGTATGAGCTCCTACGAGCAGTACTTC,CASSLSGMSSYEQYF,TRBJ2-7,NA,TRBV5-4,NA
TGCGCCAGCAGTGACAGGCACGGGACCTACGAGCAGTACTTC,CASSDRHGTYEQYF,TRBJ2-7,NA,TRBV10-1,few
TGTGCCAGCAGCGTAGAACAGGGGACCACCTATGGCTACACCTTC,CASSVEQGTTYGYTF,TRBJ1-2,TRBD1,TRBV9,NA
TGTGCCAGCAGCCTAACTCCTGCAGATACGCAGTATTTT,CASSLTPADTQYF,TRBJ2-3,NA,TRBV5-4,NA